This T cell receptor beta chain was recorded in a study of blood T cells in healthy people across ages. There were healthy Caucasian individuals from Russia, aged roughly 6 to 90, serving as donors. Investigators took 8.5 to 10 milliliters of peripheral blood from every donor. Isolation yielded PBMCs, at least 7 million per sample, in every case. CDR1 and CDR2 (germline): SGHVS, FQNEAQ. This CDR3 region has 15 residues. A sample-barcoded 5' primer and a J-beta primer mix were used in a second PCR of about 7 to 11 cycles. Per sample, CDR3-containing paired-end reads numbered at least 3 million. One entry per CDR3 protein results from TCRdb running MiXCR on the 5' RACE reads. The table includes 1.5 million to 2 million distinct CDR3 sequences, roughly 32% detected once. Only a few counts were recorded for this clonotype. The germline gene is not matched at one end of the junction; a read error may be the cause.

The clonotype was recovered from a woman in her 30s in good health. The chain has TRBV7-8 and TRBJ1-5; tentative D call: TRBD1 (6 bases). The sample consisted of blood. The CDR3 DNA reads as TGTGCCGGCAGCTTAGTACCGGACAGTTGTCAGCCCCAGCATTTT. Amino acids: CAGSLVPDSCQPQHF.